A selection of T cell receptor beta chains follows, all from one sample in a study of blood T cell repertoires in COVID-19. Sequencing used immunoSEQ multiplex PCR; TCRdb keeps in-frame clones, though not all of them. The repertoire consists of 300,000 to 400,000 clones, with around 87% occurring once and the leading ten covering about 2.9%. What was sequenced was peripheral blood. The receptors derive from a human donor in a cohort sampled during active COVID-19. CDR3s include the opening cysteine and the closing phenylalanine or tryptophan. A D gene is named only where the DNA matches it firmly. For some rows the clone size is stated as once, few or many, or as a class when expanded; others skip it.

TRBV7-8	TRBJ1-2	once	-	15	CASSSGPTGHYGYTF	TGTGCCAGCAGCTCGGGGCCGACAGGACACTATGGCTACACCTTC
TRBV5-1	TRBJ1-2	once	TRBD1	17	CASSRSRDRGGLYGYTF	TGCGCCAGCAGCCGAAGCCGGGACAGGGGAGGCCTCTATGGCTACACCTTC
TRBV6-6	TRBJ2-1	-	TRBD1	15	CASSYSRDRVNEQFF	TGTGCCAGCAGTTACAGCCGGGACAGGGTCAATGAGCAGTTCTTC
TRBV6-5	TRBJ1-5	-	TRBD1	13	CASNRGGNQPQHF	TGTGCCAGCAACAGGGGAGGCAATCAGCCCCAGCATTTT
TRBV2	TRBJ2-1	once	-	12	CASSAQRNEQFF	TGTGCCAGCAGTGCCCAGCGCAATGAGCAGTTCTTC
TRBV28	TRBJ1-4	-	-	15	CASSSPDSTNEKLFF	TGTGCCAGCAGTTCCCCGGACAGCACTAATGAAAAACTGTTTTTT
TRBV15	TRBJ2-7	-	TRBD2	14	CATGPSGRFYEQYF	TGTGCCACCGGGCCTAGCGGCCGATTCTACGAGCAGTACTTC
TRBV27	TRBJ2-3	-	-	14	CASSLRRSTDTQYF	TGTGCCAGCAGTTTGCGGCGGAGCACAGATACGCAGTATTTT
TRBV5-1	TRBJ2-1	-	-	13	CASSRGMDNEQFF	TGCGCCAGCAGCCGCGGGATGGACAATGAGCAGTTCTTC
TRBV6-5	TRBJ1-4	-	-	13	CASSTTGREKLFF	TGTGCCAGCAGTACCACAGGGCGCGAAAAACTGTTTTTT
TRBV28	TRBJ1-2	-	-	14	CASSPAGNHYGYTF	TGTGCCAGCAGTCCCGCGGGGAACCACTATGGCTACACCTTC
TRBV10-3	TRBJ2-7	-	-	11	CATRETHEQYF	TGTGCCACCCGGGAGACTCACGAGCAGTACTTC
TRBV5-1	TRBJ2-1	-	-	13	CASSLGERGEQFF	TGCGCCAGCAGCTTGGGGGAGCGCGGTGAGCAGTTCTTC
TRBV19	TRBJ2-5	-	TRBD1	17	CASSLYSSPTGGETQYF	TGTGCCAGTAGTCTTTACTCATCCCCGACAGGGGGGGAGACCCAGTACTTC
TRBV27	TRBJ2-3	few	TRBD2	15	CASSLLAGLRDTQYF	TGTGCCAGCAGTCTCTTAGCGGGCCTGAGGGATACGCAGTATTTT
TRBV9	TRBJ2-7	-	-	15	CASSVGGEGGYEQYF	TGTGCCAGCAGCGTAGGGGGGGAGGGGGGCTACGAGCAGTACTTC
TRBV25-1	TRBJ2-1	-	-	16	CASSGSKLESYNEQFF	TGTGCCAGCAGTGGGTCAAAGTTAGAATCCTACAATGAGCAGTTCTTC
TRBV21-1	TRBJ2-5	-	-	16	CASSKGMGQIQETQYF	TGTGCCAGCAGCAAGGGCATGGGACAGATCCAAGAGACCCAGTACTTC
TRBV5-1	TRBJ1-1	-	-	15	CASNPWGQMNTEAFF	TGCGCCAGCAACCCTTGGGGCCAAATGAACACTGAAGCTTTCTTT
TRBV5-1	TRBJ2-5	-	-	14	CASSLITGKETQYF	TGCGCCAGCAGCTTGATTACAGGGAAAGAGACCCAGTACTTC
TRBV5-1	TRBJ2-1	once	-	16	CASSLGASGAYNEQFF	TGCGCCAGCAGCTTGGGAGCGAGCGGAGCTTACAATGAGCAGTTCTTC
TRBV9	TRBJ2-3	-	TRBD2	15	CASSVERGSTDTQYF	TGTGCCAGCAGCGTCGAGCGGGGGAGCACAGATACGCAGTATTTT
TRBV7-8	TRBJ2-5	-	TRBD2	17	CASSPGLAGLRGETQYF	TGTGCCAGCAGCCCCGGACTAGCGGGGCTAAGGGGAGAGACCCAGTACTTC
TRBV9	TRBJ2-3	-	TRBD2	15	CASSVAGTRADTQYF	TGTGCCAGCAGCGTAGCTGGGACTAGGGCAGATACGCAGTATTTT
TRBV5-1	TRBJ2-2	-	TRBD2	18	CASSFPRASGRTTGELFF	TGCGCCAGCAGCTTTCCCCGTGCTAGCGGGAGGACCACCGGGGAGCTGTTTTTT
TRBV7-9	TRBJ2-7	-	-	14	CASSLEGEAYEQYF	TGTGCCAGCAGCTTGGAAGGGGAGGCCTACGAGCAGTACTTC
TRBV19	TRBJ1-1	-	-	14	CASSTRTVNTEAFF	TGTGCCAGTAGTACCCGGACAGTGAACACTGAAGCTTTCTTT
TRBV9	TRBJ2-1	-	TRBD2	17	CASSALLAGGSYNEQFF	TGTGCCAGCAGCGCCCTACTAGCGGGAGGTTCCTACAATGAGCAGTTCTTC
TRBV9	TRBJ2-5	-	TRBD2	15	CASSVAGGSQETQYF	TGTGCCAGCAGCGTTGCGGGGGGGTCACAAGAGACCCAGTACTTC
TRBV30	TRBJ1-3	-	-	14	CAWSGTGSGNTIYF	TGTGCCTGGAGTGGAACAGGCTCTGGAAACACCATATATTTT
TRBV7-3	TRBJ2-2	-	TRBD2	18	CASSPGGLAGRNAGELFF	TGTGCCAGCAGCCCCGGCGGACTAGCGGGGCGGAACGCCGGGGAGCTGTTTTTT
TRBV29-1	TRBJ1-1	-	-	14	CSVEEGALNTEAFF	TGCAGCGTTGAAGAAGGGGCCCTGAACACTGAAGCTTTCTTT
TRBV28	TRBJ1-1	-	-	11	CASSLSSGAFF	TGTGCCAGCAGTTTGTCGTCAGGGGCTTTCTTT
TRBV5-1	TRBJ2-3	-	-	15	CASSLAVTRTDTQYF	TGCGCCAGCAGCTTGGCCGTCACTCGCACAGATACGCAGTATTTT
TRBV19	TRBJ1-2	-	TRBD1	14	CASSRDRAYYGYTF	TGTGCCAGTAGTAGGGACAGGGCGTACTATGGCTACACCTTC
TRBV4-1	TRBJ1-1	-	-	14	CASSLTQVDTEAFF	TGCGCCAGCAGCCTCACTCAGGTGGACACTGAAGCTTTCTTT
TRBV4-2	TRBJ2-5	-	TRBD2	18	CASSQQSGLAGFQETQYF	TGTGCCAGCAGCCAACAATCGGGACTAGCGGGGTTCCAAGAGACCCAGTACTTC
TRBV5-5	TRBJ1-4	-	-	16	CASSPGGSVLQGKLFF	TGTGCCAGCAGCCCTGGAGGGTCAGTTCTTCAGGGAAAACTGTTTTTT
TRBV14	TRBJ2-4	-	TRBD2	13	CASSPRGVHIQYF	TGTGCCAGCAGCCCCCGGGGGGTACACATTCAGTACTTC
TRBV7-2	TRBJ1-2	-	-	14	CASSLGRANYGYTF	TGTGCCAGCAGCTTAGGTAGAGCTAACTATGGCTACACCTTC
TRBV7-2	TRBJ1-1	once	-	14	CASSLLMGDTEAFF	TGTGCCAGCAGCCTACTTATGGGCGACACTGAAGCTTTCTTT
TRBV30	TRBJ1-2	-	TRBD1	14	CAWSRDRGRWGYTF	TGTGCCTGGAGTCGGGACAGGGGGCGTTGGGGCTACACCTTC
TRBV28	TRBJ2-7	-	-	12	CASSPEFREQYF	TGTGCCAGCAGTCCCGAATTCCGGGAACAGTACTTC
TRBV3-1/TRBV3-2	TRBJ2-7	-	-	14	CASSQESRNNEQYF	TGTGCCAGCAGCCAAGAGTCTCGAAACAACGAGCAGTACTTC
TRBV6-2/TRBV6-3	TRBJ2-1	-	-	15	CASSYHRSSYNEQFF	TGTGCCAGCAGTTACCACAGAAGCTCCTACAATGAGCAGTTCTTC
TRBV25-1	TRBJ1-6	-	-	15	CASSLGSSYNSPLHF	TGTGCCAGCAGTTTAGGGAGCTCCTATAATTCACCCCTCCACTTT
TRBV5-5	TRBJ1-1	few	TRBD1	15	CASSRDGTDSSPAFF	TGTGCCAGCAGCCGCGACGGGACAGACTCCTCTCCAGCTTTCTTT
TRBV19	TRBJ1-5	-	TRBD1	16	CASSRVGQGENQPQHF	TGTGCCAGTAGTAGGGTGGGACAGGGGGAAAATCAGCCCCAGCATTTT
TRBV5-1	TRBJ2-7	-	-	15	CASSRAGGSGYEQYF	TGCGCCAGCAGCCGGGCAGGGGGGTCGGGGTACGAGCAGTACTTC
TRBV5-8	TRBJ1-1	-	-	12	CASRLRDTEAFF	TGTGCCAGCAGGTTACGGGACACTGAAGCTTTCTTT
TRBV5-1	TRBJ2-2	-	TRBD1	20	CASSGTGTGGARRSSGELFF	TGCGCCAGCAGCGGGACCGGGACAGGGGGTGCCCGACGAAGCTCCGGGGAGCTGTTTTTT
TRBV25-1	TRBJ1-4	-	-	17	CASSESPGLNSNEKLFF	TGTGCCAGCAGTGAATCGCCAGGGTTGAACTCTAATGAAAAACTGTTTTTT
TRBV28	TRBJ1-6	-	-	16	CASTFELSSYNSPLHF	TGTGCCAGCACCTTCGAGTTGAGCTCCTATAATTCACCCCTCCACTTT
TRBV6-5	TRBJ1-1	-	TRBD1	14	CASSPGGMNTEAFF	TGTGCCAGCAGCCCAGGGGGCATGAACACTGAAGCTTTCTTT
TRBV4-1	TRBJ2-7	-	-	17	CASSQDRTGLGGMEQYF	TGCGCCAGCAGCCAAGACCGTACGGGACTCGGAGGTATGGAGCAGTACTTC